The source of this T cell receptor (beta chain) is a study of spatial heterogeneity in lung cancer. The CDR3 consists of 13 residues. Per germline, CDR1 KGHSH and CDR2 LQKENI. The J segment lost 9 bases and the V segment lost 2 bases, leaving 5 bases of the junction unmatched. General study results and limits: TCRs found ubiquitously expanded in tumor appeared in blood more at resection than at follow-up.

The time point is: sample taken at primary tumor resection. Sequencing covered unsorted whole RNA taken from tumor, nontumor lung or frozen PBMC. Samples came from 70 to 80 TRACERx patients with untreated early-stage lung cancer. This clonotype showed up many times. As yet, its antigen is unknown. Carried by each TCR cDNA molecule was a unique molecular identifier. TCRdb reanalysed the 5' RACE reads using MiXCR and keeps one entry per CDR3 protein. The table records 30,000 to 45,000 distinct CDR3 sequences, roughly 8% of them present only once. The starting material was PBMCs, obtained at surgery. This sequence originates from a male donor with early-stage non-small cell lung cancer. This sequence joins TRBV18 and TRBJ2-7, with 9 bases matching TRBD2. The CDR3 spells CASSPGLAGMQYF. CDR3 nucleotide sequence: TGTGCCAGCTCACCAGGGCTAGCGGGGATGCAGTACTTC.